These 30 T cell receptor beta chains were sequenced from one sample in a study of T cell repertoires in cytomegalovirus infection. The antigens for these receptors are not known. TCRdb ran MiXCR on the reads and lists one entry per CDR3 protein. The sample includes 100,000 to 150,000 distinct CDR3 sequences, 25% to 35% of them seen just once. The sample consisted of CD8+ T cells from cultured PBMCs, taken from culture after CMV antigen stimulation. These receptors were collected from a human donor in good health (CMV status not recorded). Some clones in this sample may be carry-over from other donors' samples.

The chain couples TRBV7-6 to TRBJ1-6; D is possibly TRBD1 (5 bases). The CDR3 spans 14 residues. Germline CDR1 reads SGHVS; CDR2 reads FNYEAQ. Trimming stripped 1 base from V and 7 bases from J, with 8 bases between. The CDR3 sequence: CASSLGGGNSPLHF. The CDR3 DNA reads TGTGCCAGCAGCTTAGGGGGCGGGAATTCACCCCTCCACTTT.

The gene calls are TRBV10-3 and TRBJ2-2; no definite D call. The CDR3 runs to 14 residues. V was pared by 3 bases and J by 3 bases, with 8 bases between. Germline V gene lookup returns CDR1 ENHRY and CDR2 SYGVKD. As DNA, the CDR3 is TGTGCCATCAGTGAAGACGGTTACACCGGGGAGCTGTTTTTT. Translated: CAISEDGYTGELFF.

The chain has TRBV7-8 and TRBJ2-2; perhaps TRBD2 as D (6 bases). The CDR3 consists of 14 residues. CDR1 and CDR2 (germline): SGHVS, FQNEAQ. Trimming took 2 bases from V and 8 from J, leaving 12 bases between them. The chain's CDR3 is CASSLMGGQGELFF. DNA for the CDR3: TGTGCCAGCAGCTTAATGGGGGGTCAGGGGGAGCTGTTTTTT.

This rearrangement joins TRBV9 to TRBJ1-3; D call uncertain. CDR3 length: 15 residues. Germline V CDR1 and CDR2: SGDLS, YYNGEE. V was trimmed by 0 bases and J by 2 bases, leaving 9 bases between them. The chain's CDR3 is CASSVEAGAGNTIYF. In nucleotides, the CDR3 is TGTGCCAGCAGCGTAGAAGCCGGGGCTGGAAACACCATATATTTT.

CDR3 protein: CASGWGTGPGNEQFF. The CDR3 region has the DNA TGTGCTAGTGGTTGGGGGACTGGACCGGGAAATGAGCAGTTCTTC. The chain uses TRBV12-5 and TRBJ2-1, with D possibly TRBD2 on 6 matching bases. CDR3 length: 15 residues. Trimming removed 4 bases from V and 7 bases from J, with 17 bases in between. From germline, CDR1 is LGHNT and CDR2 FRNRAP.

This clonotype was seen a few times. The chain employs TRBV4-1 and TRBJ1-1; no clear D. The CDR3 has 16 residues. Germline CDR1 reads MGHRA; CDR2 reads YSYEKL. The V gene lost 0 bases and the J gene lost 7 bases, with 18 bases spanning the gap. The CDR3 nucleotides read TGCGCCAGCAGCCAAGAATCTGAAAATGTATTGCGTGAAGCTTTCTTT. It yields the protein CASSQESENVLREAFF.

This chain connects TRBV7-2 to TRBJ2-1; D assignment may be TRBD1 or TRBD2 (5 bases each). CDR3 size: 15 residues. Germline CDR1 reads SGHTA; CDR2 reads FQGNSA. V was clipped by 5 bases and J by 5 bases, with 16 bases between them. The CDR3 loop is CASSPTRDGNNEQFF. CDR3 bases: TGTGCCAGCAGCCCGACCAGGGACGGAAACAATGAGCAGTTCTTC. The entire variable domain, with the rest obtained from reference TRBV7-2 and TRBJ2-1, is as follows: GAGVSQSPSNKVTEKGKDVELRCDPISGHTALYWYRQSLGQGLEFLIYFQGNSAPDKSGLPSDRFSAERTGGSVSTLTIQRTQQEDSAVYLCASSPTRDGNNEQFFGPGTRLTVL.

V gene TRBV27 combines with J gene TRBJ2-6, with D hard to call. Germline CDR1 reads MNHEY; CDR2 reads SMNVEV (reference sequence). The CDR3 is 12 residues long. Deletions cut 10 bases from V and 3 bases from J, with 7 bases between. The CDR3, as DNA: TGTGCCACCCTTAGTGGGGCCAACGTCCTGACTTTC. This sequence encodes CATLSGANVLTF.

This clonotype was seen just once. The chain recombines TRBV20-1 with TRBJ1-1; a weak D match, TRBD1 (5 bases). Trimming pared 6 bases from V and 3 bases from J, leaving 20 bases between. The length of the CDR3 is 15 residues. The germline CDR1 and CDR2 sequences are DFQATT and SNEGSKA (reference sequence). The DNA for the CDR3 is TGCAGTGCAGAGGGGCTCGGTATGGGGGACACTGAAGCTTTCTTT. This gives the protein CSAEGLGMGDTEAFF.

There are a few counts of this clonotype. The rearrangement links TRBV7-2 to TRBJ2-7, with D possibly TRBD1 on 6 matching bases. Per the germline V gene, CDR1 is SGHTA and CDR2 is FQGNSA. Trimming left V 4 bases short and J 3 bases short, with 22 bases between. The CDR3 is made up of 17 amino acids. CDR3 in DNA: TGTGCCAGCAGCTCCAGCCTCACAGGGTTGACGTTCTACGAGCAGTACTTC. Translation gives CASSSSLTGLTFYEQYF. The complete variable domain, with remaining parts taken from reference TRBV7-2 and TRBJ2-7, reads GAGVSQSPSNKVTEKGKDVELRCDPISGHTALYWYRQSLGQGLEFLIYFQGNSAPDKSGLPSDRFSAERTGGSVSTLTIQRTQQEDSAVYLCASSSSLTGLTFYEQYFGPGTRLTVT.

This rearrangement joins TRBV19 to TRBJ2-7; TRBD1 is a possible D gene (5 bases). V gave up 5 bases and J gave up 3 bases, with 11 bases separating them. This CDR3 spans 13 amino acids. CDR1 and CDR2 (germline): LNHDA, SQIVND (reference sequence). Here the CDR3 reads CASSDTGVYEQYF. The CDR3 DNA is TGTGCCAGTAGTGATACAGGAGTCTACGAGCAGTACTTC. The variable domain in full, with the rest retrieved from reference TRBV19 and TRBJ2-7, is DGGITQSPKYLFRKEGQNVTLSCEQNLNHDAMYWYRQDPGQGLRLIYYSQIVNDFQKGDIAEGYSVSREKKESFPLTVTSAQKNPTAFYLCASSDTGVYEQYFGPGTRLTVT.

The chain employs TRBV25-1 and TRBJ1-6, with unresolved D. Per germline, CDR1 MGHDK and CDR2 SYGVNS. V lost 1 base to trimming and J lost 8 bases, with 9 bases between them. CDR3 length: 14 amino acids. The CDR3 nucleotides are TGTGCCAGCAGTGAATTGAACAGACATTCACCCCTCCACTTT. Translated: CASSELNRHSPLHF.

In its sample, this clonotype was seen a few times. This chain joins TRBV19 and TRBJ1-1; D gene uncertain. This CDR3 contains 13 residues. Germline values: CDR1 LNHDA, CDR2 SQIVND (reference sequence). V was pared by 5 bases and J by 6 bases, with 13 bases between. The CDR3 protein is CASSFTGGAEAFF. CDR3 DNA: TGTGCCAGTAGTTTTACTGGTGGGGCTGAAGCTTTCTTT.

Only a few counts were recorded for this clonotype. This chain links TRBV20-1 with TRBJ1-4, with 9 bases that match TRBD1. CDR1 is DFQATT and CDR2 is SNEGSKA in the germline V gene (reference sequence). V dropped 3 bases and J dropped 2; count of bases not matched to a gene: 16. This CDR3 region has 19 residues. DNA for the CDR3: TGCAGTGCTAGGACCGGGACAGGGAAGATAGCGGGCACTAATGAAAAACTGTTTTTT. This translates into CSARTGTGKIAGTNEKLFF.

This chain uses TRBV4-1 with TRBJ1-4; the D is unclear. Trimming left V 2 bases short and J 3 bases short, with 10 bases between. The CDR3 extends over 15 amino acids. Germline V gene data show CDR1 as MGHRA and CDR2 as YSYEKL. CDR3: CASSQRVLSNEKLFF. The DNA for the CDR3 is TGCGCCAGCAGCCAAAGGGTGCTATCTAATGAAAAACTGTTTTTT.

This clonotype was seen only a few times. V and J are TRBV3-1 and TRBJ1-4, with D unclear. This CDR3 has 16 residues. Germline V gene lookup returns CDR1 LGHDT and CDR2 YNNKEL (reference sequence). The V end was cut by 3 bases, the J end by 8 bases, with 19 bases between. The CDR3 region has the DNA TGTGCCAGCAGCCAGGCTCCAGGAGACGGTGTCGAAAAACTGTTTTTT. Its translation: CASSQAPGDGVEKLFF.

This clonotype has more than one count but fewer than ten. The rearrangement links TRBV29-1 to TRBJ2-1; 14 bases agree with TRBD2. This CDR3 is built from 15 residues. Germline assignment: CDR1 SQVTM and CDR2 ANQGSEA. Trimming cost V 4 bases and J 5 bases; bases outside gene matches: 4. The CDR3 spells CSVGTSGGYHNEQFF. The CDR3 DNA sequence: TGCAGCGTTGGGACTAGCGGGGGGTACCACAATGAGCAGTTCTTC.

This sequence joins TRBV7-9 and TRBJ2-7, with a weak D call TRBD2 (6 bases). The CDR3 covers 15 residues. Trimming took off 6 bases at V and 3 bases at J, with 18 bases between the two ends. CDR1 SEHNR and CDR2 FQNEAQ come from the germline V gene (reference sequence). The CDR3 DNA is TGTGCCAGCAGGGGGGGTGAACGGCAGATCTACGAGCAGTACTTC. Translation: CASRGGERQIYEQYF.

This clonotype was seen only a few times. J is TRBJ2-6 and V is TRBV7-3; D gene uncertain. The germline gives CDR1 SGHTA, CDR2 FQGTGA. V lost 6 bases and J 4 bases, leaving 19 bases between the germline ends. The CDR3 loop spans 17 amino acids. DNA of the CDR3: TGTGCCAGCAGACAAGAGTTTGTGGGATCCGGGGCCAACGTCCTGACTTTC. Protein product: CASRQEFVGSGANVLTF.

This clonotype has just a few counts. V is TRBV10-2 and J is TRBJ2-3, with D perhaps matching TRBD1 or TRBD2 (5 bases each). The germline V gene encodes CDR1 WSHSY and CDR2 SAAADI. The CDR3 has 15 residues. Trimming pared 8 bases from V and 0 bases from J, leaving 15 bases between. For the CDR3, the DNA is TGCGCCAGCTCGACTGAGGGACGGAGCACAGATACGCAGTATTTT. It codes for CASSTEGRSTDTQYF.

This clonotype occurred once. The chain couples TRBV19 to TRBJ1-1, with D hard to call. The CDR3 runs 12 residues. Germline V gene data show CDR1 as LNHDA and CDR2 as SQIVND (reference sequence). Trimming stripped 1 base from V and 5 bases from J, with 5 bases between. For the CDR3, the DNA is TGTGCCAGTAGTATAGGGGAAACTGAAGCTTTCTTT. As protein: CASSIGETEAFF. The full variable domain, completed using reference TRBV19 and TRBJ1-1, is DGGITQSPKYLFRKEGQNVTLSCEQNLNHDAMYWYRQDPGQGLRLIYYSQIVNDFQKGDIAEGYSVSREKKESFPLTVTSAQKNPTAFYLCASSIGETEAFFGQGTRLTVV.

This clonotype has a handful of counts. The rearrangement joins TRBV28 to TRBJ1-4, with a tentative D call TRBD1 (5 bases). From germline, CDR1 is MDHEN and CDR2 SYDVKM. The CDR3 spans 14 residues. Trimming left V 5 bases short and J 8 bases short, with 15 bases between. CDR3 region: CASSLTGPDEKLFF. The CDR3 bases are TGTGCCAGCAGTCTAACAGGTCCTGACGAAAAACTGTTTTTT.

J is TRBJ2-3 and V is TRBV7-2, with D tentatively TRBD1 (5 bases). The V end lost 7 bases, the J end lost 0 bases, and 20 bases lay between the germline ends. Germline V lookup: CDR1 SGHTA, CDR2 FQGNSA. This CDR3 spans 17 amino acids. The chain's CDR3 is CASTQIEVRASTDTQYF. CDR3 DNA: TGTGCCAGCACCCAAATTGAAGTCAGGGCTAGCACAGATACGCAGTATTTT.

In its sample, this clonotype was seen many times. This chain links TRBV7-6 with TRBJ2-2, with D maybe TRBD1 (6 bases). Trimming stripped 4 bases from V and 1 base from J, with 13 bases between. From germline, CDR1 is SGHVS and CDR2 FNYEAQ. The CDR3 has 16 amino acids. The CDR3 region has the DNA TGTGCCAGCAGCTCTCCCGGGACACGGAACACCGGGGAGCTGTTTTTT. Protein sequence: CASSSPGTRNTGELFF.

The sample holds many counts of this clonotype. The V and J genes are TRBV20-1 and TRBJ1-1, with TRBD1 identical over 8 bases. The V and J ends lost 2 bases and 4 bases, in that order; junction bases with no gene match: 9. Germline V CDR1 and CDR2: DFQATT, SNEGSKA (reference sequence). This CDR3 is built from 15 residues. This chain's CDR3 is CSARYRGLRSTEAFF. As DNA, the CDR3 is TGCAGTGCTAGATACAGGGGGTTGAGGAGCACTGAAGCTTTCTTT.

On this clonotype itself: The CDR3 end shows no conserved phenylalanine or tryptophan, and so a read error is likely. J is TRBJ1-1 and V is TRBV7-2; 7 bases agree with TRBD1. Germline loops: CDR1 SGHTA, CDR2 FQGNSA. V shed 5 bases and J 4 bases; nucleotides not matched to a gene: 10. CDR3 length: 15 amino acids. DNA of the CDR3: TGTGCCAGCAGCCTCCTACAGGGGAAATTCACTGAAGCTTTCTAT. Translating it yields CASSLLQGKFTEAFY.

The chain links TRBV6-8 to TRBJ2-1, with D perhaps TRBD2 (5 bases). CDR3 length: 11 amino acids. V dropped 5 bases and J dropped 7 bases, with 6 bases sitting between them. In germline, CDR1 is MNHGY, CDR2 SAAAGT. CDR3 sequence reads: CASSSGNEQFF. The DNA for the CDR3 is TGTGCCAGCAGTAGCGGAAATGAGCAGTTCTTC.

In its sample, this clonotype was seen many times. The gene calls are TRBV6-1 and TRBJ1-1, with D maybe TRBD1 (6 bases). The CDR3 covers 13 residues. The V end was cut by 6 bases, the J end by 3 bases, with 11 bases between. Germline lookup yields CDR1 MNHNS and CDR2 SASEGT. CDR3 residues: CASSYQGYTEAFF. DNA for the CDR3: TGTGCCAGCAGCTACCAGGGGTACACTGAAGCTTTCTTT.

This clonotype turned up a few times. The chain uses TRBV7-9 and TRBJ2-5; weak D call: TRBD1 (6 bases). CDR3 length: 14 residues. Trimming removed 6 bases at V and 2 bases at J, with 13 bases between. Germline CDR1 and CDR2: SEHNR and FQNEAQ (reference sequence). The CDR3 DNA reads TGTGCCAGCAGTAGACAGGCGATTCAAGAGACCCAGTACTTC. Translating gives CASSRQAIQETQYF.

Here the CDR3 reads CASTESESSPLHF. For the CDR3, the DNA is TGTGCCAGCACCGAGAGCGAGAGTTCACCCCTCCACTTT. V and J are TRBV6-2 or TRBV6-3 and TRBJ1-6; D not certain. The CDR3 covers 13 residues. Germline-derived CDR1 and CDR2 are MNHEY and SVGEGT. The germline V and J ends were trimmed by 7 bases and 9 bases, with 13 bases remaining between them.